One sample yielded the 10 T cell receptor beta chains listed below, sequenced in a study of a mutant IDH1 vaccine in newly diagnosed glioma. What these receptors recognize is not known. Measured with immunoSEQ multiplex PCR; TCRdb has only the in-frame clones, and not every one. This sample carries about 68,000 clones, approximately 88% of them seen once, and the ten largest clones take 12%. Time point given: week 35, safety follow-up. The study gave 300 ug of mutant IDH1 20-mer peptide per vaccine dose, with topical imiquimod. Sequenced material: PBMCs, taken from a glioma patient whose treatment included an IDH1 peptide vaccine. The receptors stem from a man aged 18 to 30 with glioma.

V gene TRBV10-3 combines with J gene TRBJ1-5, with D tentatively TRBD1 (6 bases). The germline gives CDR1 ENHRY, CDR2 SYGVKD. With 2 bases removed from V and 5 bases from J, the gap between germline ends came to 13 bases. The CDR3 spans 15 residues. In DNA form, the CDR3 reads TGTGCCATCAGTGAGATGGTGGGGGGCTATCAGCCCCAGCATTTT. Its protein product is CAISEMVGGYQPQHF.

V and J are TRBV5-8 and TRBJ1-4; D not resolved. The CDR3 consists of 14 residues. Trimming took 4 bases from V and 8 from J, leaving 15 bases between them. Germline V lookup: CDR1 SGHTS, CDR2 YDEGEE. The CDR3 loop is CASSMEVYWEKLFF. As DNA, the CDR3 is TGTGCCAGCAGCATGGAAGTTTACTGGGAAAAACTGTTTTTT. The whole variable domain, filled in from reference TRBV5-8 and TRBJ1-4, reads EAGVTQSPTHLIKTRGQQATLRCSPISGHTSVYWYQQALGLGLQFLLWYDEGEERNRGNFPPRFSGRQFPNYSSELNVNALELEDSALYLCASSMEVYWEKLFFGSGTQLSVL.

V is TRBV21-1 and J is TRBJ1-3; TRBD1 is the table's D call, not checked against the DNA. TRBV21-1 is designated a pseudogene. The CDR3 sequence is 18 residues long. The CDR3 region is CASSWGPGQGSSGNTIYF. CDR3 nucleotide sequence: TGTGCCAGCAGCTGGGGGCCGGGACAGGGGAGCTCTGGAAACACCATATATTTT.

The chain uses TRBV15 and TRBJ1-5; D call uncertain. This CDR3 is 15 amino acids long. CDR1 LNHNV and CDR2 YYDKDF come from the germline V gene (reference sequence). Deletions cut 0 bases from V and 1 base from J, with 7 bases between. This CDR3 reads CATSRDRGSNQPQHF. DNA for the CDR3: TGTGCCACCAGCAGAGATCGGGGAAGCAATCAGCCCCAGCATTTT.

This sequence joins TRBV10-3 and TRBJ1-2, with 11 bases lining up with TRBD1. With V trimmed by 5 bases and J by 8 bases, 10 bases remained unmatched. The CDR3 is 15 residues long. CDR1 and CDR2 (germline): ENHRY, SYGVKD. CDR3 DNA sequence: TGTGCCATCAGTCTTAAAGGACAGGGGGCAGGAGGCTACACCTTC. Its protein is CAISLKGQGAGGYTF.

V and J are TRBV7-2 and TRBJ2-7; D might be TRBD2 (5 bases). Germline assignment: CDR1 SGHTA and CDR2 FQGNSA. Trimming pared 2 bases from V and 2 bases from J, leaving 16 bases between. There are 16 residues in the CDR3. The DNA for the CDR3 is TGTGCCAGCAGCTTAATCGGGGTCGGGCGGGCCTACGAGCAGTACTTC. Translated: CASSLIGVGRAYEQYF.

This clone was picked up one time. The CDR3 loop is CASSLSDNEQFF. CDR3 sequence (DNA): TGTGCCAGCAGCTTATCTGACAATGAGCAGTTCTTC. V gene TRBV7-9 combines with J gene TRBJ2-1, with D unresolved. The length of the CDR3 is 12 residues. CDR1 is SEHNR, CDR2 FQNEAQ, per germline (reference sequence). Trimming took 2 bases from V and 5 from J, leaving 4 bases between them.

The chain couples TRBV4-1 to TRBJ1-1; 10 bases fit TRBD1. Germline V CDR1 and CDR2: MGHRA, YSYEKL. The CDR3 covers 14 residues. The ends lost 1 base at V and 11 bases at J; junction bases unmatched: 7. CDR3 sequence: CASSQVGQGVAAFF. CDR3 DNA sequence: TGCGCCAGCAGCCAAGTAGGACAGGGGGTGGCCGCTTTCTTT.

The chain recombines TRBV9 with TRBJ2-5; D call uncertain. The CDR3 consists of 13 residues. The germline V gene has CDR1 SGDLS and CDR2 YYNGEE. Trimming took 0 bases from V and 3 from J, leaving 6 bases between them. The DNA of the CDR3 is TGTGCCAGCAGCGTAGGTCAGGAAGAGACCCAGTACTTC. This codes for CASSVGQEETQYF.

V and J are TRBV7-9 and TRBJ2-7; no clear D gene. The CDR3 contains 13 residues. V was cut by 9 bases and J by 0 bases, with 12 bases left in between. Germline-derived CDR1 and CDR2 are SEHNR and FQNEAQ (reference sequence). The CDR3 nucleotides are TGTGCCAGAGCGTACGGGCCCTCCTACGAGCAGTACTTC. Translating gives CARAYGPSYEQYF.